The T cell receptor (beta chain) described here comes from a study of T-cell reconstitution after alpha-beta-depleted transplantation in children (TCRdb year 2016). Background on the whole study: T-cell immune reconstitution after TCRalphabeta/CD19-depleted allogeneic hematopoietic cell transplantation in children was quantitatively tracked in the study by means of TCR repertoire profiling. Overall study results and their limits: The high TCRbeta diversity at day 60 in some patients was ascribed to recipient T cells and intrathymic progenitors that had survived conditioning. The frequencies of hyperexpanded clones fell over the following months, and after one year, T-cell counts and TCRbeta diversity were mostly attributed to newly produced T cells. Apparently early alphabetaT-cell count recovery about two months after transplant reportedly relied on only several hundred rapidly expanded clones derived from non-depleted graft cells.

On this clonotype itself: Which antigen it targets is not known. Per-nucleotide qualities are absent, and no much larger clonotype sits a single base away.

V is reduced by 4 bases and J by 8 bases, leaving a spacing of 12 bases between them. Counted from cysteine to phenylalanine, this CDR3 has 13 amino acids. This entry keeps only the CDR3 DNA: 39 bases, framed from base 1. CDR1 SGDLS and CDR2 YYNGEE are derived from the germline V gene. The treatment or condition label corresponds to: allogeneic hematopoietic cell transplantation with graft depleted of TCRalphabeta T cells and CD19 B cells. Transplant recipients were children who received TCRalphabeta/CD19-depleted allogeneic hematopoietic cell grafts. The library was made by PCR. Sequencing was carried out with an Illumina HiSeq 2500. Molecular barcoding was employed in the preparation of TCR libraries, with unique molecular identifiers being used to normalize TCRbeta repertoire quantification. The raw public data were reprocessed by TCRdb itself: fastp quality trimming at Q25, MiXCR clonotype calling, in-frame beta chains only. Here each entry gathers all rows of one CDR3 protein and keeps the most common genes and DNA. The sample table holds approximately 200,000 distinct CDR3 sequences, of which 6.3% were seen once. Around 4.3% of the sample is taken by the ten largest.

The chain joins TRBV9 to TRBJ1-4, with the D segment identity uncertain. The sequence came from a girl under three years old with combined immunodeficiency, due to receive a stem cell transplant. The sample in question was PBMCs, obtained before TCRalphabeta/CD19-depleted stem cell transplant. The CDR3 loop reads CASSREAEEKLFF. The DNA reads TGTGCCAGCAGCCGAGAGGCGGAAGAAAAACTGTTTTTT.